This T cell receptor beta chain was found in a study of T-cell memory formation after mild COVID-19. TCRdb analysed the 5' RACE reads with MiXCR anew, one entry per CDR3 protein. The repertoire holds roughly 500,000 distinct CDR3 sequences, with over 20% as singletons. The CDR3 covers 16 residues. Losses at the gene ends were 10 bases for V and 3 bases for J; bases not matched to a gene: 12. In germline, CDR1 is ENHRY, CDR2 SYGVKD. The TCR originated in an adult woman who had mild COVID-19 (a few samples of this study predate the infection). Cell type and time point are not known. The chain joins TRBV10-3 to TRBJ2-1; TRBD2 matches at 10 bases. Sequences were obtained from PBMCs or a T cell subset sorted from them (not recorded which). CDR3 sequence: CATGTSSGGHYNEQFF. DNA for the CDR3: TGTGCCACAGGAACTTCTAGCGGGGGCCACTACAATGAGCAGTTCTTC.